These 19 T cell receptor beta chains share one sample of origin, sequenced in a study of T cell clonality in common variable immunodeficiency. Notes on the study in general: Common variable immunodeficiency TCR beta sequences reportedly had fewer deletions and N-nucleotide insertions.

For these TCRs, the target antigens are not known. The table came from immunoSEQ multiplex PCR; TCRdb's copy has only in-frame clones and leaves some out. Singletons are absent from the sample, which has roughly 42,000 clones. The sequenced sample was peripheral blood mononuclear cells. These receptors all come from a human donor with common variable immunodeficiency.

At least ten counts were recorded for this clone. The missing CDR3 end, 3 residues past where the read stops, is filled in from the germline J gene. This chain connects TRBV7-9 to TRBJ2-1; perhaps TRBD2 as D (7 bases). CDR1 is SEHNR, CDR2 FQNEAQ, per germline (reference sequence). Trimming pared 1 base from V and 4 bases from J, leaving 8 bases between. The CDR3 is made up of 14 amino acids. The CDR3 protein is CASSLEGGYNEQFF. The covered CDR3 bases are TGTGCCAGCAGCTTAGAGGGGGGGTACAATGAG.

The DNA read from the CDR3 is TGTGCCAGCTCAACCACCACTAGCGGCTACGAG. Residues: CASSTTTSGYE. The full CDR3 protein reads CASSTTTSGYEQYF. The chain combines TRBV18 with TRBJ2-7; 8 bases agree with TRBD2. The DNA ends 3 residues before the CDR3 does, and the rest of the CDR3 is filled in from the germline J gene. The V segment lost 5 bases and the J segment 3 bases; nucleotides outside the gene matches: 6. Germline-derived CDR1 and CDR2 are KGHSH and LQKENI. The CDR3 sequence is 14 residues long.

With respect to this clone: The read ends 3 residues early relative to the CDR3; the germline J gene fills the gap. The rearrangement joins TRBV20-1 to TRBJ2-7; 9 bases agree with TRBD1. Germline CDR1 DFQATT, CDR2 SNEGSKA (reference sequence). V was clipped by 7 bases and J by 6 bases; unmatched bases: 16. This CDR3 is 15 amino acids long. The CDR3 loop reads CSVIPTGGGRVEQYF. The DNA read from the CDR3 is TGCAGTGTAATCCCCACAGGGGGCGGACGGGTCGAG.

On this clone: Read sequence stops 3 residues before the CDR3 end, and the germline J gene provides the missing end. This sequence joins TRBV30 and TRBJ1-6, with unresolved D. Trimming removed 3 bases at V and 6 bases at J, with 12 bases between. From germline, CDR1 is GTSNPN and CDR2 SVGIG (reference sequence). The CDR3 loop spans 14 amino acids. CDR3 bases read: TGTGCCTGGAGGAGTCGGGGAGTTAATTCACCC. This sequence encodes CAWRSRGVNSP. The entire CDR3 protein is CAWRSRGVNSPLHF.

About this clone itself: The read finishes 3 residues shy of the CDR3 end, and the germline J gene is used to complete it. This sequence joins TRBV7-9 and TRBJ2-3, with 9 bases matching TRBD1. This CDR3 has 14 residues. V was clipped by 3 bases and J by 5 bases; unmatched bases: 3. Germline V lookup: CDR1 SEHNR, CDR2 FQNEAQ (reference sequence). Incomplete CDR3 DNA: TGTGCCAGCAGCTTCGGACAGGGGATAGATACG. Translated: CASSFGQGIDT. The whole CDR3 sequence is CASSFGQGIDTQYF.

In regard to this clone: The DNA ends 3 residues before the CDR3 does, and the rest of the CDR3 is filled in from the germline J gene. The V and J genes are TRBV19 and TRBJ2-7, with TRBD1 as a possible D gene (6 bases). The germline CDR1 and CDR2 sequences are LNHDA and SQIVND (reference sequence). Trimming took off 0 bases at V and 4 bases at J, with 13 bases between the two ends. The CDR3 length is 15 residues. The CDR3 DNA, read in part, is TGTGCCAGTAGTATAGATCTCCAGGGGCTATACGAG. It specifies CASSIDLQGLYE. The whole CDR3 is CASSIDLQGLYEQYF.

This clone was counted many times. The read stops 3 residues short of the end of the CDR3; the missing end is completed from the germline J gene. The chain recombines TRBV20-1 with TRBJ2-4; 8 positions agree with TRBD2. V gave up 4 bases and J gave up 8 bases; unmatched junction bases: 4. CDR1 is DFQATT, CDR2 SNEGSKA, per germline (reference sequence). The length of the CDR3 is 12 residues. The DNA read from the CDR3 is TGCAGTGCTACGGGGGGGGAAGACATT. This gives the protein CSATGGEDI. The entire CDR3 sequence reads CSATGGEDIQYF.

This clone was counted many times. With the read ending 3 residues before the CDR3 end, the germline J gene is used to fill in that end. The V and J genes are TRBV30 and TRBJ2-1; the match to TRBD1 covers 8 bases. The CDR3 runs to 16 residues. Germline loops: CDR1 GTSNPN, CDR2 SVGIG (reference sequence). V was pared by 0 bases and J by 7 bases, with 11 bases of the junction left unmatched. This chain's CDR3 is CAWSVDGTGVGNEQFF. The covered CDR3 bases are TGTGCCTGGAGTGTAGATGGGACAGGAGTTGGGAATGAG. Supplemented by reference TRBV30 and TRBJ2-1, the full variable domain reads SQTIHQWPATLVQPVGSPLSLECTVEGTSNPNLYWYRQAAGRGLQLLFYSVGIGQISSEVPQNLSASRPQDRQFILSSKKLLLSDSGFYLCAWSVDGTGVGNEQFFGPGTRLTVL.

This clone was detected a few times. The read ends 3 residues before the CDR3 terminus; that terminus is restored from the germline J gene. This chain joins TRBV2 and TRBJ2-5; possible D gene TRBD1, 5 bases. The germline CDR1 and CDR2 sequences are SNHLY and FYNNEI. Between the trimmed V and J ends, which lost 10 bases and 4 bases, there was a span of 13 bases. This CDR3 contains 12 residues. Incomplete CDR3 DNA: TGTGCCACCGAAGGGGCTGGAGAGACC. This sequence encodes CATEGAGET. The CDR3 reads in full as CATEGAGETQYF. Using reference TRBV2 and TRBJ2-5 for the parts outside the CDR3, the full variable domain is EPEVTQTPSHQVTQMGQEVILRCVPISNHLYFYWYRQILGQKVEFLVSFYNNEISEKSEIFDDQFSVERPDGSNFTLKIRSTKLEDSAMYFCATEGAGETQYFGPGTRLLVL.

This clone showed up many times. The read ends 3 residues before the CDR3 terminus; that terminus is restored from the germline J gene. The rearrangement uses TRBV18 and TRBJ2-1; 8 bases agree with TRBD2. V lost 5 bases to trimming and J lost 7 bases; unmatched junction nucleotides: 16. The CDR3 consists of 17 residues. Germline loops: CDR1 KGHSH, CDR2 LQKENI. The CDR3 spells CASSILSLLAVENEQFF. Partial CDR3 DNA: TGTGCCAGCTCAATATTATCCCTACTAGCGGTAGAGAATGAG.

This clone was counted many times. The DNA ends 3 residues before the CDR3 does, and the rest of the CDR3 is filled in from the germline J gene. This chain uses TRBV19 with TRBJ1-5; TRBD1 matches 11 bases. V was pared by 5 bases and J by 6 bases, with 6 bases of the junction left unmatched. The CDR3 sequence is 15 residues long. In germline, CDR1 is LNHDA, CDR2 SQIVND (reference sequence). This CDR3 reads CASSSRTGGRQPQHF. CDR3 bases read: TGTGCCAGTAGTTCCCGGACAGGGGGCCGTCAGCCC.

Many counts were recorded for this clone. The observed sequence ends 3 residues before the CDR3 terminus, with the missing tail filled in from the germline J gene. The chain is built from TRBV19 and TRBJ2-5; tentatively, D is TRBD2 (5 bases). V lost 5 bases to trimming and J lost 1 base, with 14 bases between them. CDR3 length: 15 amino acids. CDR1 is LNHDA, CDR2 SQIVND, per germline (reference sequence). CDR3 bases read: TGTGCCAGTAGTGCGGAACTAGATCTCCAAGAGACC. It is translated as CASSAELDLQET. From start to end, the CDR3 is CASSAELDLQETQYF.

There are many counts of this clone. The read terminates 3 residues before the CDR3 end, so the remaining end is supplied by the germline J gene. The genes are TRBV30 and TRBJ2-3; the D gene is possibly TRBD1 (6 bases). The V end lost 4 bases, the J end lost 1 base, and 12 bases lay between the germline ends. The CDR3 runs to 14 residues. CDR1 and CDR2 (germline): GTSNPN, SVGIG (reference sequence). The CDR3 loop is CAWKGDKGTDTQYF. The CDR3 bases that were read are TGTGCCTGGAAAGGGGACAAGGGCACAGATACG.

As for this clone: The CDR3 goes on 3 residues after the read ends, and that part is filled in from the germline J gene. V gene TRBV7-2 combines with J gene TRBJ2-2; 7 bases fit TRBD1. V lost 4 bases to trimming and J lost 7 bases; unmatched junction nucleotides: 9. This CDR3 region has 15 residues. Germline CDR1 is SGHTA and CDR2 is FQGNSA. The CDR3 protein is CASSSTGSRIGELFF. The CDR3 bases that were read are TGTGCCAGCAGCTCGACAGGGAGCAGAATCGGGGAG.

This clone was recorded many times. The read ends 3 residues early relative to the CDR3; the germline J gene fills the gap. The V and J genes are TRBV5-1 and TRBJ1-1; 8 nucleotides line up with TRBD1. Losses at the gene ends were 4 bases for V and 4 bases for J; bases not matched to a gene: 15. Germline V lookup: CDR1 SGHRS, CDR2 YFSETQ. The CDR3 loop spans 17 amino acids. CDR3 DNA (partial): TGCGCCAGCAGCGCCGGGACAGGAATAGTTGATGGCACTGAA. Protein: CASSAGTGIVDGTE. The complete CDR3 reads CASSAGTGIVDGTEAFF.

This clone was seen many times. The CDR3 is cut off 3 residues early in the read; its end comes from the germline J gene. This chain uses TRBV18 with TRBJ1-5; D ambiguous. This CDR3 region has 14 residues. Trimming shortened V by 2 bases and J by 3 bases, and 8 bases separated the two germline ends. CDR1 is KGHSH and CDR2 is LQKENI in the germline V gene. CDR3 DNA, as far as it was read: TGTGCCAGCTCACCATTTACAGACAATCAGCCC. This translates into CASSPFTDNQP. The CDR3 in its entirety is CASSPFTDNQPQHF.

Ten or more counts support this clone. The DNA ends 3 residues before the CDR3 does, and the rest of the CDR3 is filled in from the germline J gene. The chain couples TRBV2 to TRBJ2-7; D is ambiguous. Per the germline V gene, CDR1 is SNHLY and CDR2 is FYNNEI. This CDR3 is 13 amino acids long. The V and J ends lost 4 bases and 6 bases respectively, with 13 bases between them. The CDR3 DNA, read in part, is TGTGCCAGCAGTGTTCAGACACCCGGCGAG. This codes for CASSVQTPGE. The whole CDR3 protein reads CASSVQTPGEQYF.

As to this clone: The missing CDR3 end, 3 residues past where the read stops, is filled in from the germline J gene. The chain combines TRBV7-9 with TRBJ1-3, with D maybe TRBD1 (6 bases). Per the germline V gene, CDR1 is SEHNR and CDR2 is FQNEAQ (reference sequence). The CDR3 runs 15 residues. Trimming stripped 5 bases from V and 0 bases from J, with 11 bases between. This CDR3 reads CASSPGTHSGNTIYF. CDR3 DNA, as far as it was read: TGTGCCAGCAGCCCCGGGACACACTCTGGAAACACC.

There are many counts of this clone. The read is 3 residues too short to cover the CDR3 end, so that end is filled in from the germline J gene. The V and J genes are TRBV7-2 and TRBJ2-7; D not resolved. Trimming cost V 3 bases and J 3 bases, with 3 bases left between them. The germline gives CDR1 SGHTA, CDR2 FQGNSA. This CDR3 comprises 11 residues. The sequenced part of the CDR3 DNA is TGTGCCAGCAGCTTTAACTACGAG. It codes for CASSFNYE. From start to end, the CDR3 is CASSFNYEQYF.